Detailed here is one T cell receptor (beta chain). The antigen remains undetermined. Sequencing was performed with immunoSEQ multiplex PCR; in TCRdb, only in-frame clones are kept and a portion is missing. Among about 400,000 clones, around 85% were seen once, and the ten largest hold more than 3%. The data stem from a study of Ad26.COV2.S vaccination and SARS-CoV-2 variants. Study-wide context: The donor belonged to the COV1001 Ad26.COV2.S trial arm. Study results and limitations: The analyses of TCR breadth and depth may have understated the size of total T cell responses. Greater spike-specific TCR breadth was seen in vaccine recipients than in placebo recipients.

Noted treatment: 19 received Ad26.COV2.S at low or high dose, single or two shots; several received placebo; per-sample allocation not given. Each sample was drawn 63 days after the first injection (of vaccine or placebo). An Ad26 vector that expressed Wuhan-strain SARS-CoV-2 spike constituted the vaccine. Germline V gene sequence: CDR1 MNHEY, CDR2 SVGAGI. The CDR3 has 14 residues. The V gene lost 7 bases and the J gene lost 7 bases, with 16 bases spanning the gap. The source was peripheral blood, collected in a trial of Ad26.COV2.S vaccine versus placebo. This chain links TRBV6-5 with TRBJ2-2, with D hard to call. The receptor was isolated from a person between 18 and 59 years old who received the Ad26.COV2.S COVID-19 vaccine or a placebo. CDR3 region: CASIAMRRNGELFF. The CDR3 nucleotides read TGTGCCAGCATAGCCATGCGGAGAAACGGGGAGCTGTTTTTT.